This T cell receptor (beta chain) was documented in a study of T cell responses to AZD1222 COVID-19 vaccine. Clones were sequenced by immunoSEQ multiplex PCR, and TCRdb holds only the in-frame ones, with some missing. Of 150,000 to 200,000 clones in the sample, 92% were seen once. This CDR3 is built from 16 residues. In germline, CDR1 is SGHTA, CDR2 FQGNSA. V was clipped by 1 base and J by 7 bases; unmatched bases: 9. Specimen: peripheral blood, collected on day 0 of AZD1222 vaccination. The V and J genes are TRBV7-2 and TRBJ2-1, with TRBD2 matching 8 bases. This sequence originates from an adult in good health. The CDR3 is CASSLEASGGWNEQFF. The CDR3 bases are TGTGCCAGCAGCTTAGAGGCAAGCGGGGGTTGGAATGAGCAGTTCTTC.